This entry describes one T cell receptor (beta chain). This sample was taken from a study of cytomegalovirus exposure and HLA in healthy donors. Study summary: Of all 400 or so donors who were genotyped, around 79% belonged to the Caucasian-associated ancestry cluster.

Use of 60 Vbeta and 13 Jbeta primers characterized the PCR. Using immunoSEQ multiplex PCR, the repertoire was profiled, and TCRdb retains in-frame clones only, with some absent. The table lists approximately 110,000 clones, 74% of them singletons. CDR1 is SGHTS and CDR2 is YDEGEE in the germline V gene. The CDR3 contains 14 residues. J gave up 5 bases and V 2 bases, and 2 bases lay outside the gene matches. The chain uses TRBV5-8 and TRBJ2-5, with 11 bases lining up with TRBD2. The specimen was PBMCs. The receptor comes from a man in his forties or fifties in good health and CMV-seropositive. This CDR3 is CASSLWTSGETQYF. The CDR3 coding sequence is TGTGCCAGCAGCTTATGGACTAGCGGGGAGACCCAGTACTTC.